This TCR beta chain was profiled in a study of CD8 T cells in ankylosing spondylitis (dated by TCRdb to between 2016 and 2019). The study in broad terms: The study profiled T cell receptor beta repertoires in healthy donors and ankylosing spondylitis patients to find disease-linked TCR variants. The full study cohort was made up of about two dozen ankylosing spondylitis patients and some 100 healthy donors. Peripheral blood was sampled, and synovial fluid was additionally collected from ankylosing spondylitis patients. The full study reports these points: Blood from ankylosing spondylitis patients appeared to be characterized by a TCR beta motif composed of several highly homologous amino acid variants. Significant enrichment of the disease-linked clones was reported in matched synovial fluid samples from ankylosing spondylitis patients. Some motif variants had previously been reported in the synovial fluid and blood of reactive arthritis patients, which suggests shared mechanisms of disease initiation. The disease-linked clones had a CD8+ phenotype and were found at relatively low frequencies in peripheral blood.

This clonotype came up many times. Its antigen is still unknown. Base qualities are missing; no much larger clone stands one base away. The CDR3 holds 16 amino acids from the cysteine to the phenylalanine. The entry retains the CDR3 DNA only, 48 bases that are in frame from base 1. Via the germline V gene, CDR1 is SGHRS and CDR2 YFSETQ. Trimmed from V: 4 bases; trimmed from J: 4 bases; junction bases lacking a gene match: 9. TCRdb shows the sequencer as Illumina HiSeq 2500. Quantitative 5'-RACE with molecular barcodes was used to prepare TCR beta libraries. In the paper's pipeline: Disease-linked TCR variants were identified with a new computational method built on a probabilistic model of VDJ rearrangement. The public reads were quality trimmed at Q25 with fastp and then assembled into clones with MiXCR by TCRdb, keeping productive beta chains. Every entry covers one CDR3 protein and lists the most common genes and DNA from its rows. The V and J calls, along with clone size, are taken from TCRdb and not from the paper's own processing. The sample table records 240,000 or so distinct CDR3 sequences; 9.5% to 12% of these occur just once. The ten largest clones capture around 7% of the sample.

The specimen was blood, either unsorted or a sorted T cell fraction (not recorded which). The receptor was isolated from a male donor with ankylosing spondylitis or in good health (not recorded which). The V and J genes are TRBV5-1 and TRBJ2-3, with 10 middle bases fitting TRBD2. The DNA sequence is TGCGCCAGCAGCCAGAAGCGGGGGGGCCGATCAGATACGCAGTATTTT. Its protein is CASSQKRGGRSDTQYF. This CDR3, with the reference TRBV5-1 and TRBJ2-3 proteins standing in past its ends, gives the full variable domain KAGVTQTPRYLIKTRGQQVTLSCSPISGHRSVSWYQQTPGQGLQFLFEYFSETQRNKGNFPGRFSGRQFSNSRSEMNVSTLELGDSALYLCASSQKRGGRSDTQYFGPGTRLTVL.